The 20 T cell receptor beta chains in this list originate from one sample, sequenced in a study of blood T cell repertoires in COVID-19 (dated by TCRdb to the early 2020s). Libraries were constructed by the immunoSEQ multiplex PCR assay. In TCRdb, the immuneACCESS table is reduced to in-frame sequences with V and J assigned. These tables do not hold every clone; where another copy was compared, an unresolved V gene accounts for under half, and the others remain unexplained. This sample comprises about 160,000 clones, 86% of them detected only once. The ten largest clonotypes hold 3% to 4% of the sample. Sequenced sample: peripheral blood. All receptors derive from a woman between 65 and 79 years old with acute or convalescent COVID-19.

The CDR3, as DNA: TGCGCCAGCAGCCAAGACCCCGGGGGATTGTACGAGCAGTACTTC. This gives the protein CASSQDPGGLYEQYF. V usage is TRBV4-3 and J usage is TRBJ2-7; maybe TRBD2 (6 bases). Per germline, CDR1 LGHNA and CDR2 YSLEER. This CDR3 has 15 residues. Trimming took off 0 bases at V and 4 bases at J, with 13 bases between the two ends.

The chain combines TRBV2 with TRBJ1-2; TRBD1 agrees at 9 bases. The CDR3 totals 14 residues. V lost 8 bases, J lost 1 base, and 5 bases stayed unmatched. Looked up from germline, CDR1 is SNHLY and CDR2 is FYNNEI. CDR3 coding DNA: TGTGCCAGCGGGGGACAGGGTTTTAACTATGGCTACACCTTC. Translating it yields CASGGQGFNYGYTF.

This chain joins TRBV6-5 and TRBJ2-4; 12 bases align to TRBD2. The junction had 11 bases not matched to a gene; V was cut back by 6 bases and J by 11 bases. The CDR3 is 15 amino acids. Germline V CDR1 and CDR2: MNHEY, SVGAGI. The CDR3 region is CASRLAGGIEGVQYF. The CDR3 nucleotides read TGTGCCAGCAGGCTAGCGGGAGGGATTGAGGGTGTTCAGTACTTC.

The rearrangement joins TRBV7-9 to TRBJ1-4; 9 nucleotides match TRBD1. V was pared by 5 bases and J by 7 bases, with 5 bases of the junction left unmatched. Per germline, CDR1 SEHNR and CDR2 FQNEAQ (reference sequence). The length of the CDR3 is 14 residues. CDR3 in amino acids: CASSRTGAGEKLFF. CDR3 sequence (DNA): TGTGCCAGCAGCAGGACAGGGGCCGGTGAAAAACTGTTTTTT.

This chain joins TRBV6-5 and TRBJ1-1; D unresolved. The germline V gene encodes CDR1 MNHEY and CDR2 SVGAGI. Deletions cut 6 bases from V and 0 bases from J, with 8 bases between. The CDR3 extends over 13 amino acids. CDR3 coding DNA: TGTGCCAGCAGCACAGTGGTGAACACTGAAGCTTTCTTT. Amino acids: CASSTVVNTEAFF.

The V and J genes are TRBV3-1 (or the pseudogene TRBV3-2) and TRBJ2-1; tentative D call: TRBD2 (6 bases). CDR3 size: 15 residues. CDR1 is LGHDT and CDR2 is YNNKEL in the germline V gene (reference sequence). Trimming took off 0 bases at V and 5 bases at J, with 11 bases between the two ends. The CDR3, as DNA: TGTGCCAGCAGCCAAGAGGGGAGGTCGAACAATGAGCAGTTCTTC. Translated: CASSQEGRSNNEQFF.

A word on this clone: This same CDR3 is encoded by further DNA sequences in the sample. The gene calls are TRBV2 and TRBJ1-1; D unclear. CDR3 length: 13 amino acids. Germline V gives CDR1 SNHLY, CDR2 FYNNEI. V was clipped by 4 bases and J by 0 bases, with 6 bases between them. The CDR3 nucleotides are TGTGCCAGCAGTGGACAAATGAACACTGAAGCTTTCTTT. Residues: CASSGQMNTEAFF.

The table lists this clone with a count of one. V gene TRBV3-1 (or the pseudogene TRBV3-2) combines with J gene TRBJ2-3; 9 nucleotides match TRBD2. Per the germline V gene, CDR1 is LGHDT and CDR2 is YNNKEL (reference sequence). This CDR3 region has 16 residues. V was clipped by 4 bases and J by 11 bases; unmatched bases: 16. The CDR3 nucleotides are TGTGCCAGCAGCCCTCGTAGGGCGGGGGGGCCTTCTAAGCAGTATTTT. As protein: CASSPRRAGGPSKQYF.

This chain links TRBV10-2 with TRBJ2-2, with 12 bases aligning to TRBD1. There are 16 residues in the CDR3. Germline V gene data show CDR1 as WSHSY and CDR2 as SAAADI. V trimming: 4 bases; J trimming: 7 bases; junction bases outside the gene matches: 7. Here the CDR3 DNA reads TGCGCCAGCAGTGTCCACGGGACAGGGGGCATCGGGGAGCTGTTTTTT. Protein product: CASSVHGTGGIGELFF.

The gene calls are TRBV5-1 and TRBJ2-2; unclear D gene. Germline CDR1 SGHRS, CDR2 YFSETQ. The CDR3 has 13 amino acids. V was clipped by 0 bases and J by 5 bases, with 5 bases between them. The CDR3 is CASSLGDTGELFF. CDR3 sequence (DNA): TGCGCCAGCAGCTTGGGCGATACCGGGGAGCTGTTTTTT.

The CDR3 region has the DNA TGTGCCAGCAGCCAATACAGGGTTCCCTATGGCTACACCTTC. This gives the protein CASSQYRVPYGYTF. The chain has TRBV14 and TRBJ1-2; possibly TRBD1 for D (6 bases). The V gene lost 2 bases and the J gene lost 4 bases, with 11 bases spanning the gap. Germline CDR1 is SGHDN and CDR2 is FVKESK. This CDR3 is built from 14 residues.

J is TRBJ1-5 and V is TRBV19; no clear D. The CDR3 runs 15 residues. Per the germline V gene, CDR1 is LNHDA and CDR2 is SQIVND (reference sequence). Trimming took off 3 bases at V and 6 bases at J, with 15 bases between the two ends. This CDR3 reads CASSISRGVGQPQHF. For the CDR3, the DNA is TGTGCCAGTAGTATCTCGCGGGGAGTTGGTCAGCCCCAGCATTTT.

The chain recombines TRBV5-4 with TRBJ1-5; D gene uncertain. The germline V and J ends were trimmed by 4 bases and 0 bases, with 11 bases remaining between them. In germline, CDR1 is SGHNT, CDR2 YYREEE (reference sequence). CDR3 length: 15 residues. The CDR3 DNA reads TGTGCCAGCAGCAAAGGAGCGGATAGCAATCAGCCCCAGCATTTT. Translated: CASSKGADSNQPQHF.

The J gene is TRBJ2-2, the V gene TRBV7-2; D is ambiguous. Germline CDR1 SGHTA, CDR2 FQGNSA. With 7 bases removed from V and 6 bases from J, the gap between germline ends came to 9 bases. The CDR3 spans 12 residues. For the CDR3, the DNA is TGTGCCAGCAACACATATCCCGGGGAGCTGTTTTTT. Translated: CASNTYPGELFF.

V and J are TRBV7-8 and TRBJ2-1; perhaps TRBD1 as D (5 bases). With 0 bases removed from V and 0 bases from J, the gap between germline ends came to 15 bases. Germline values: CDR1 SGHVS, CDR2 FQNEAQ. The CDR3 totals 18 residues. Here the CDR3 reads CASSLARRGRSSYNEQFF. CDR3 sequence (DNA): TGTGCCAGCAGCTTAGCGCGTAGGGGCCGTAGCTCCTACAATGAGCAGTTCTTC.

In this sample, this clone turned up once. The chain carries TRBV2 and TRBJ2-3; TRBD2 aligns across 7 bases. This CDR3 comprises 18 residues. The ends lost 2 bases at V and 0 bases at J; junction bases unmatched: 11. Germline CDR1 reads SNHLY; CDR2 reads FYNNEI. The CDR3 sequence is CASSEWDGGTTSTDTQYF. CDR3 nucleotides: TGTGCCAGCAGTGAATGGGACGGAGGGACTACTAGCACAGATACGCAGTATTTT.

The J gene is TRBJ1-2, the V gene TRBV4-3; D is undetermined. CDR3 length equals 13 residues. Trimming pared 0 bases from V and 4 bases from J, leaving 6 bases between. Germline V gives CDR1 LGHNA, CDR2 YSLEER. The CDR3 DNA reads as TGCGCCAGCAGCCAAGATTGGAGCTATGGCTACACCTTC. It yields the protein CASSQDWSYGYTF.

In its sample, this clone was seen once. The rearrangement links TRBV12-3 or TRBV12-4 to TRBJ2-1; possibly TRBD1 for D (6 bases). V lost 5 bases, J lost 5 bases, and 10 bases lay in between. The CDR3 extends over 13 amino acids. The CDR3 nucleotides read TGTGCCAGCAGTCCTCGGACAGACAATGAGCAGTTCTTC. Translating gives CASSPRTDNEQFF.

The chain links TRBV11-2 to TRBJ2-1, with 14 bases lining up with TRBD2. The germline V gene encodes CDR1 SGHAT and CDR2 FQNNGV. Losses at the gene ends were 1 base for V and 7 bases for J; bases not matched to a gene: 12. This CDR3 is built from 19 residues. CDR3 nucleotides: TGTGCCAGCAGCTTAGGGCCCCGGACTAGCGGGGGGATCAGGAATGAGCAGTTCTTC. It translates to CASSLGPRTSGGIRNEQFF.

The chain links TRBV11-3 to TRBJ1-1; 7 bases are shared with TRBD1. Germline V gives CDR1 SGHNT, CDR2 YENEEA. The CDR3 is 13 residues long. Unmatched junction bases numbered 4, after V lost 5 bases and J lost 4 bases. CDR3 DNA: TGTGCCAGCAGCGCGACAGGGATCACTGAAGCTTTCTTT. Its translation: CASSATGITEAFF.